This T cell receptor beta chain was identified during a study of shared clonotypes between healthy human individuals. The germline V gene has CDR1 MDHEN and CDR2 SYDVKM. CDR3 length: 15 amino acids. V lost 5 bases and J lost 6; bases outside the gene matches: 9. Deep-level running was used for the assay. Genomic DNA (from each subset) was split evenly across several immunoSEQ plates. Here immunoSEQ multiplex PCR was the method, and the copy in TCRdb shows in-frame clones only, minus some. This table holds around 1.9 million clones, 93% found once. As defined, naive CD8 cells were CD45RO-negative and positively selected for CCR7, with terminally differentiated effector memory CD45RA+ cells excluded.

The receptor comes from a man younger than 35 in good health. Some clones in this sample may be carry-over from other donors' samples. Sequenced sample: naive CD8+ T cells from PBMCs. The chain employs TRBV28 and TRBJ2-7, with 11 bases identical to TRBD2. CDR3 in amino acids: CASSITSGSLLEQYF. CDR3 nucleotides: TGTGCCAGCAGTATCACTAGCGGGAGCTTGCTCGAGCAGTACTTC.